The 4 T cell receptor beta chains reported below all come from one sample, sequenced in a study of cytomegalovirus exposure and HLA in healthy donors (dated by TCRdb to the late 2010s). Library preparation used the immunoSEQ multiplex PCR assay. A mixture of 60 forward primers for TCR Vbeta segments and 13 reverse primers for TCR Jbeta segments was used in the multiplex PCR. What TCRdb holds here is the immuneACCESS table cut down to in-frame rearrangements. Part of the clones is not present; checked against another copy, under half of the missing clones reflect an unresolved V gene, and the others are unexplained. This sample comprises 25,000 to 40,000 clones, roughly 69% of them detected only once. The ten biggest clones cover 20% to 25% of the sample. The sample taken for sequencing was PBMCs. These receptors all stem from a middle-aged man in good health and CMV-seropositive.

This chain's CDR3 is CAWTRGGYGYTF. In DNA form, the CDR3 reads TGTGCCTGGACCCGGGGAGGCTATGGCTACACCTTC. This rearrangement joins TRBV30 to TRBJ1-2; D not certain. V gave up 4 bases and J gave up 4 bases, with 10 bases separating them. The germline gives CDR1 GTSNPN, CDR2 SVGIG (reference sequence). The CDR3 length is 12 residues.

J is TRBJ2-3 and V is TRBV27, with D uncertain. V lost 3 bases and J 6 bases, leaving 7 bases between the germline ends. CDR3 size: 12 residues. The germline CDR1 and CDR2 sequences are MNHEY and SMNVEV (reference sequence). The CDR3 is CASSFIADTQYF. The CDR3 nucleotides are TGTGCCAGCAGTTTTATAGCTGATACGCAGTATTTT.

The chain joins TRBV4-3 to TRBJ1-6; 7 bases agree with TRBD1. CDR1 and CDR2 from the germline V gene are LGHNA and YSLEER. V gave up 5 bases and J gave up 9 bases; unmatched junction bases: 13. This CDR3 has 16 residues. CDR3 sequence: CASSASQGQFFSPLHF. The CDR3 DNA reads TGCGCCAGCAGCGCCTCGCAGGGACAGTTCTTTTCACCCCTCCACTTT.

The CDR3 loop reads CASSIRTGGWYEQYF. CDR3 DNA sequence: TGTGCCAGTAGTATCAGGACAGGGGGCTGGTACGAGCAGTACTTC. The chain carries TRBV19 and TRBJ2-7; 11 bases fit TRBD1. Germline CDR1 reads LNHDA; CDR2 reads SQIVND (reference sequence). The J segment lost 4 bases and the V segment lost 3 bases, leaving 5 bases of the junction unmatched. The CDR3 totals 15 residues.